Following are 17 T cell receptor beta chains from one sample sequenced in a study of blood T cell repertoires in COVID-19. Profiled with immunoSEQ multiplex PCR; TCRdb holds only in-frame clones, not every one. The sample lists under 250,000 clones, approximately 83% occurring once. Source material: peripheral blood. Receptors originate from a man aged 30-40 years who had recovered from COVID-19.

The chain carries TRBV18 and TRBJ1-2; D gene uncertain. Germline values: CDR1 KGHSH, CDR2 LQKENI. The CDR3 sequence is 14 residues long. V lost 6 bases to trimming and J lost 3 bases, with 14 bases between them. CDR3 DNA: TGTGCCAGCTCCTCCGGTTTGACTGACTATGGCTACACCTTC. This codes for CASSSGLTDYGYTF.

V usage is TRBV3-1 (or the pseudogene TRBV3-2) and J usage is TRBJ1-2, with D perhaps matching TRBD1 (5 bases). The germline V gene encodes CDR1 LGHDT and CDR2 YNNKEL (reference sequence). Trimming removed 2 bases from V and 10 bases from J, with 26 bases in between. The CDR3 contains 17 residues. In DNA form, the CDR3 reads TGTGCCAGCAGCCAACTTCGCATCGCCCGGGGGTCAGCTGACTACACCTTC. This codes for CASSQLRIARGSADYTF.

This clone was counted between two and nine times. This rearrangement joins TRBV18 to TRBJ1-1; 7 positions agree with TRBD1. Germline V gene sequence: CDR1 KGHSH, CDR2 LQKENI. This CDR3 spans 15 amino acids. The V gene end was trimmed by 2 bases and the J gene end by 2 bases; junction bases not matched to a gene: 5. The CDR3, as DNA: TGTGCCAGCTCACCAGAGACAGGGAGAAACACTGAAGCTTTCTTT. Translation: CASSPETGRNTEAFF. Full variable domain (missing parts from reference TRBV18 and TRBJ1-1): NAGVMQNPRHLVRRRGQEARLRCSPMKGHSHVYWYRQLPEEGLKFMVYLQKENIIDESGMPKERFSAEFPKEGPSILRIQQVVRGDSAAYFCASSPETGRNTEAFFGQGTRLTVV.

This clone was counted a single time. The rearrangement uses TRBV19 and TRBJ1-3; D is undetermined. Germline CDR1 and CDR2: LNHDA and SQIVND (reference sequence). CDR3 length: 16 amino acids. Trimming took off 4 bases at V and 2 bases at J, with 15 bases between the two ends. CDR3 coding DNA: TGTGCCAGTAGTAACCCCCTGATGCGGGCTGGAAACACCATATATTTT. This sequence encodes CASSNPLMRAGNTIYF.

This rearrangement joins TRBV6-6 to TRBJ1-2; D is undetermined. Germline CDR1 reads MNHNY; CDR2 reads SVGAGI (reference sequence). Trimming left V 0 bases short and J 3 bases short, with 11 bases between. CDR3 size: 15 residues. CDR3 bases: TGTGCCAGCAGTTACTCCGTGGGAGCGGACTATGGCTACACCTTC. It is translated as CASSYSVGADYGYTF.

This clone was counted only a few times. The rearrangement links TRBV11-2 to TRBJ1-2; TRBD1 aligns across 7 bases. Per germline, CDR1 SGHAT and CDR2 FQNNGV. The CDR3 loop spans 12 amino acids. V lost 9 bases, J lost 3 bases, and 4 bases stayed unmatched. The CDR3 nucleotides are TGTGCCAGTATGGGGACAGACTATGGCTACACCTTC. This gives the protein CASMGTDYGYTF.

The chain joins TRBV14 to TRBJ1-2, with D possibly being TRBD1 (5 bases). The CDR3 sequence is 12 residues long. Trimming took 3 bases from V and 12 from J, leaving 14 bases between them. The germline V gene encodes CDR1 SGHDN and CDR2 FVKESK. CDR3 in DNA: TGTGCCAGCAGCCAGGGGCCGGGGGTTCACACCTTC. It translates to CASSQGPGVHTF. The full variable domain, rest sourced from reference TRBV14 and TRBJ1-2, is EAGVTQFPSHSVIEKGQTVTLRCDPISGHDNLYWYRRVMGKEIKFLLHFVKESKQDESGMPNNRFLAERTGGTYSTLKVQPAELEDSGVYFCASSQGPGVHTFGSGTRLTVV.

This clone appeared a single time. The CDR3 DNA is TGTGCCAGCAACGAAGGGACAGGCTCACCCCTCCACTTT. It specifies CASNEGTGSPLHF. This chain connects TRBV2 to TRBJ1-6; 8 bases are a match to TRBD1. The CDR3 contains 13 residues. Per the germline V gene, CDR1 is SNHLY and CDR2 is FYNNEI. The V segment lost 7 bases and the J segment 10 bases; nucleotides outside the gene matches: 6.

The chain joins TRBV5-1 to TRBJ2-3, with D possibly matching TRBD2 (6 bases). V was shortened by 5 bases and J by 3 bases, with 16 bases between the two germline ends. Per the germline V gene, CDR1 is SGHRS and CDR2 is YFSETQ. CDR3 length equals 15 residues. CDR3 in DNA: TGCGCCAGCAGGACCGGGACTTCGACAACAGATACGCAGTATTTT. This encodes CASRTGTSTTDTQYF.

This clone was counted only a few times. V gene TRBV5-1 combines with J gene TRBJ2-6; weak D call: TRBD1 (5 bases). Germline CDR1 SGHRS, CDR2 YFSETQ. The CDR3 contains 14 residues. The V end was cut by 2 bases, the J end by 2 bases, with 5 bases between. The DNA of the CDR3 is TGCGCCAGCAGCTTCAGGGCTGGGGCCAACGTCCTGACTTTC. This codes for CASSFRAGANVLTF. The whole variable domain, filled in from reference TRBV5-1 and TRBJ2-6, reads KAGVTQTPRYLIKTRGQQVTLSCSPISGHRSVSWYQQTPGQGLQFLFEYFSETQRNKGNFPGRFSGRQFSNSRSEMNVSTLELGDSALYLCASSFRAGANVLTFGAGSRLTVL.

The chain is built from TRBV10-3 and TRBJ1-5; D uncertain. CDR3 length: 17 amino acids. V was clipped by 0 bases and J by 4 bases, with 16 bases between them. The germline CDR1 and CDR2 sequences are ENHRY and SYGVKD. CDR3 DNA: TGTGCCATCAGTGAGTCCGTATGGCGGAGCCAAAATCAGCCCCAGCATTTT. The encoded protein is CAISESVWRSQNQPQHF.

The V and J genes are TRBV9 and TRBJ1-5; D unresolved. V lost 3 bases and J lost 6, with 13 bases in between. Germline V gene data show CDR1 as SGDLS and CDR2 as YYNGEE. The CDR3 runs to 14 residues. In DNA form, the CDR3 reads TGTGCCAGCAGCGAGAAGCCGGGAGGTCAGCCCCAGCATTTT. Translated, it gives CASSEKPGGQPQHF. Filled out from reference TRBV9 and TRBJ1-5, the complete variable domain reads DSGVTQTPKHLITATGQRVTLRCSPRSGDLSVYWYQQSLDQGLQFLIQYYNGEERAKGNILERFSAQQFPDLHSELNLSSLELGDSALYFCASSEKPGGQPQHFGDGTRLSIL.

This rearrangement joins TRBV18 to TRBJ1-6; D is unresolved. Trimming left V 2 bases short and J 10 bases short, with 9 bases between. This CDR3 is built from 13 residues. Germline CDR1 is KGHSH and CDR2 is LQKENI. The CDR3 DNA follows: TGTGCCAGCTCACCAATAGCCTACTCACCCCTCCACTTT. This codes for CASSPIAYSPLHF.

The V gene is TRBV2, the J gene TRBJ1-2; D remains unclear. Germline values: CDR1 SNHLY, CDR2 FYNNEI. The CDR3 is 13 residues long. Between the trimmed V and J ends, which lost 6 bases and 0 bases, there was a span of 8 bases. The DNA of the CDR3 is TGTGCCAGCAGGCAGATCTCTAACTATGGCTACACCTTC. Translation gives CASRQISNYGYTF.

As for this clone: Mismatch with germline at one junction end may stem from a read error. The rearrangement links TRBV6-1 to TRBJ2-2; 11 bases line up with TRBD1. The CDR3 spans 16 residues. The germline gives CDR1 MNHNS, CDR2 SASEGT. CDR3 residues: CVSSEGTGGWTGELFF. The CDR3 DNA reads TGTGTCAGCAGTGAAGGGACAGGGGGGTGGACCGGGGAGCTGTTTTTT.

The chain couples TRBV7-6 to TRBJ2-1; 7 bases match TRBD2. The CDR3 contains 15 residues. Germline CDR1 reads SGHVS; CDR2 reads FNYEAQ. V trimming: 2 bases; J trimming: 6 bases; junction bases outside the gene matches: 7. CDR3 bases: TGTGCCAGCAGCTTATTTGCAGCGGGGCTCAATGAGCAGTTCTTC. Translation: CASSLFAAGLNEQFF.

The chain carries TRBV9 and TRBJ2-3, with 9 bases matching TRBD2. This CDR3 is 17 amino acids long. From germline, CDR1 is SGDLS and CDR2 YYNGEE. The junction had 14 bases not matched to a gene; V was cut back by 3 bases and J by 6 bases. CDR3 region: CASSDGPAGGPFDTQYF. DNA for the CDR3: TGTGCCAGCAGCGACGGGCCAGCGGGGGGCCCCTTCGATACGCAGTATTTT. The entire variable domain, with the rest obtained from reference TRBV9 and TRBJ2-3, is as follows: DSGVTQTPKHLITATGQRVTLRCSPRSGDLSVYWYQQSLDQGLQFLIQYYNGEERAKGNILERFSAQQFPDLHSELNLSSLELGDSALYFCASSDGPAGGPFDTQYFGPGTRLTVL.